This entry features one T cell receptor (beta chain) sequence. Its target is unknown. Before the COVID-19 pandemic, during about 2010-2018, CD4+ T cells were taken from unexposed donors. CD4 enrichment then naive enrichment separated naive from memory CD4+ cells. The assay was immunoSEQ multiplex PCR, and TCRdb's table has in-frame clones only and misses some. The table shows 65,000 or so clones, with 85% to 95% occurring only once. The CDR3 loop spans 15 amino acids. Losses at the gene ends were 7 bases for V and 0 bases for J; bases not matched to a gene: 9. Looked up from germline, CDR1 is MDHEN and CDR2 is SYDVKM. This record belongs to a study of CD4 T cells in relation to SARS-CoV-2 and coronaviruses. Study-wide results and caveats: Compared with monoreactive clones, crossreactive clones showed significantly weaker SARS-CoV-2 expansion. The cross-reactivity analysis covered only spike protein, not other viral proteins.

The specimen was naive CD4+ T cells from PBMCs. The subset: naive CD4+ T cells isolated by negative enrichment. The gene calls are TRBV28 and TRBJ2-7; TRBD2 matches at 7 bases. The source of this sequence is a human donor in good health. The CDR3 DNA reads TGTGCCAGCACCCTTAGCGGGCGTAGCTCCTACGAGCAGTACTTC. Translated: CASTLSGRSSYEQYF.